These 11 T cell receptor beta chains share one sample of origin, sequenced in a study of shared clonotypes between healthy human individuals. The protocol was immunoSEQ multiplex PCR, while the TCRdb copy is restricted to in-frame clones and leaves out a portion. The sample lists fewer than 3 million clones, 92% occurring once. Sequencing was performed on naive CD4+ T cells from PBMCs. Indicated subset: CD45RA+ positively selected. These receptors were taken from a man between 18 and 29 years old in good health. Some clones in this sample may be carry-over from other donors' samples.

The rearrangement links TRBV27 to TRBJ2-7; TRBD1 aligns across 9 bases. The CDR3 is made up of 14 amino acids. Trimming cost V 4 bases and J 3 bases; bases outside gene matches: 4. Germline loops: CDR1 MNHEY, CDR2 SMNVEV (reference sequence). The DNA of the CDR3 is TGTGCCAGCAGTTCAACAGGGGGCATCTACGAGCAGTACTTC. It yields the protein CASSSTGGIYEQYF.

This sequence joins TRBV28 and TRBJ1-2; 7 bases are shared with TRBD1. Germline V gene data show CDR1 as MDHEN and CDR2 as SYDVKM. The CDR3 runs 13 residues. Trimming at V came to 5 bases and at J to 4 bases, leaving 4 bases not matched to a gene. CDR3 nucleotide sequence: TGTGCCAGCAGTGGGGGACAGCTCTATGGCTACACCTTC. Protein sequence: CASSGGQLYGYTF.

The chain joins TRBV20-1 to TRBJ1-2; D unclear. Trimming shortened V by 6 bases and J by 7 bases, and 9 bases separated the two germline ends. The CDR3 consists of 10 residues. From germline, CDR1 is DFQATT and CDR2 SNEGSKA (reference sequence). The CDR3 sequence is CSASAVGYTF. CDR3 sequence (DNA): TGCAGTGCCAGCGCGGTTGGCTACACCTTC.

Here the CDR3 DNA reads TGTGCCATCAGTACGGACACGGATAGAACTGAAGCTTTCTTT. It translates to CAISTDTDRTEAFF. The chain has TRBV10-3 and TRBJ1-1; tentative D call: TRBD1 (5 bases). Trimming left V 5 bases short and J 5 bases short, with 15 bases between. From germline, CDR1 is ENHRY and CDR2 SYGVKD. The CDR3 runs 14 residues.

The V call is TRBV29-1, the J call TRBJ2-3; 10 bases are shared with TRBD2. CDR3 length: 13 amino acids. CDR1 is SQVTM, CDR2 ANQGSEA, per germline. V shed 7 bases and J 2 bases; nucleotides not matched to a gene: 3. The CDR3 protein is CSGSGRYTDTQYF. The CDR3 DNA is TGCAGCGGTAGCGGGAGGTACACAGATACGCAGTATTTT.

The V and J genes are TRBV2 and TRBJ1-2; 8 nucleotides match TRBD1. From germline, CDR1 is SNHLY and CDR2 FYNNEI. The CDR3 is made up of 13 amino acids. J lost 4 bases, V lost 6 bases, and 4 bases had no gene match. The CDR3 reads CASSKDRVYGYTF. The DNA of the CDR3 is TGTGCCAGCAGCAAGGACAGGGTCTATGGCTACACCTTC.

This chain uses TRBV28 with TRBJ1-1, with 7 bases fitting TRBD1. V shed 3 bases, J shed 4 bases, and the junction held 8 bases outside the gene matches. The CDR3 loop spans 15 amino acids. Per germline, CDR1 MDHEN and CDR2 SYDVKM. CDR3 DNA sequence: TGTGCCAGCAGTTTCCCGGAGAGGGGGCGCACTGAAGCTTTCTTT. Its protein is CASSFPERGRTEAFF.

In this sample, this clone turned up once. This chain joins TRBV5-1 and TRBJ2-3; perhaps TRBD2 as D (5 bases). This CDR3 is 14 amino acids long. V was trimmed by 0 bases and J by 4 bases, leaving 9 bases between them. Germline loops: CDR1 SGHRS, CDR2 YFSETQ. The CDR3 spells CASSLAEGADTQYF. CDR3 nucleotides: TGCGCCAGCAGCTTGGCCGAGGGCGCAGATACGCAGTATTTT.

The rearrangement uses TRBV27 and TRBJ2-7, with D possibly matching TRBD1 (6 bases). CDR3 length: 16 amino acids. Germline-derived CDR1 and CDR2 are MNHEY and SMNVEV (reference sequence). The V gene lost 3 bases and the J gene lost 3 bases, with 18 bases spanning the gap. The CDR3 is CASSFRLGAGSYEQYF. CDR3 nucleotide sequence: TGTGCCAGCAGTTTCCGTCTGGGGGCGGGTAGCTACGAGCAGTACTTC.

The chain links TRBV14 to TRBJ1-6, with 9 bases fitting TRBD1. CDR3 size: 15 residues. The junction had 8 bases not matched to a gene; V was cut back by 4 bases and J by 10 bases. CDR1 is SGHDN and CDR2 is FVKESK in the germline V gene. This CDR3 is CASSPGTGYESPLHF. Written as DNA, the CDR3 is TGTGCCAGCAGCCCTGGGACAGGGTATGAGTCACCCCTCCACTTT.

The rearrangement links TRBV12-5 to TRBJ2-2; no definite D call. CDR1 and CDR2 from the germline V gene are LGHNT and FRNRAP. This CDR3 has 12 amino acids. Trimming cost V 5 bases and J 8 bases, with 9 bases left between them. The CDR3 region has the DNA TGTGCTAGTGGTATCGATCTGGGGGAGCTGTTTTTT. This encodes CASGIDLGELFF. Variable domain in full (rest from reference TRBV12-5 and TRBJ2-2): DARVTQTPRHKVTEMGQEVTMRCQPILGHNTVFWYRQTMMQGLELLAYFRNRAPLDDSGMPKDRFSAEMPDATLATLKIQPSEPRDSAVYFCASGIDLGELFFGEGSRLTVL.